The 22 T cell receptor beta chains given below trace back to one sample, sequenced in a study of cytomegalovirus exposure and HLA in healthy donors. This PCR relied on a set of 60 Vbeta primers and 13 Jbeta primers. Profiled with immunoSEQ multiplex PCR; TCRdb holds only in-frame clones, not every one. The sample lists under 250,000 clones; 85% were seen once. Material for sequencing was PBMCs. These receptors were obtained from a woman in her forties or fifties in good health and CMV-seronegative.

This clone was seen only a few times. The CDR3 here is CASSSFADTQYF. As DNA, the CDR3 is TGTGCCAGCTCATCGTTTGCAGATACGCAGTATTTT. The chain employs TRBV18 and TRBJ2-3; D is unclear. This CDR3 is 12 amino acids long. CDR1 is KGHSH and CDR2 is LQKENI in the germline V gene. The V gene lost 5 bases and the J gene lost 4 bases, with 7 bases spanning the gap.

The DNA for the CDR3 is TGTGCCAGCAGCCCTTACGTGGCAGAGGCGCATCAGCCCCAGCATTTT. This encodes CASSPYVAEAHQPQHF. The V call is TRBV28, the J call TRBJ1-5; the D is unclear. Trimming shortened V by 6 bases and J by 5 bases, and 20 bases separated the two germline ends. The CDR3 consists of 16 residues. Germline V gene data show CDR1 as MDHEN and CDR2 as SYDVKM.

The chain combines TRBV29-1 with TRBJ1-4; possibly TRBD1 for D (5 bases). Germline CDR1 and CDR2: SQVTM and ANQGSEA. Trimming pared 4 bases from V and 4 bases from J, leaving 10 bases between. This CDR3 spans 13 amino acids. The CDR3: CSVARVGNEKLFF. The CDR3 bases are TGCAGCGTTGCCAGGGTGGGTAATGAAAAACTGTTTTTT.

The J gene is TRBJ1-6, the V gene TRBV27, with 12 bases fitting TRBD1. The CDR3 has 17 residues. V dropped 3 bases and J dropped 5; count of bases not matched to a gene: 5. Per the germline V gene, CDR1 is MNHEY and CDR2 is SMNVEV (reference sequence). The CDR3: CASSLRDRGLNNSPLHF. For the CDR3, the DNA is TGTGCCAGCAGTTTGAGGGACAGGGGGCTTAATAATTCACCCCTCCACTTT.

A note on this clone: Other DNA sequences in the same sample also yield this CDR3. The chain carries TRBV9 and TRBJ2-5; weak D call: TRBD2 (5 bases). The germline V gene has CDR1 SGDLS and CDR2 YYNGEE. The CDR3 is 16 amino acids. V was clipped by 0 bases and J by 1 base, with 13 bases between them. CDR3 sequence (DNA): TGTGCCAGCAGCGTAGGTCCGGGGAATCTCCAAGAGACCCAGTACTTC. Its translation is CASSVGPGNLQETQYF. Looking up the rest from reference TRBV9 and TRBJ2-5 gives the full variable domain: DSGVTQTPKHLITATGQRVTLRCSPRSGDLSVYWYQQSLDQGLQFLIQYYNGEERAKGNILERFSAQQFPDLHSELNLSSLELGDSALYFCASSVGPGNLQETQYFGPGTRLLVL.

CDR3: CASSLSGGVETQYF. The CDR3 DNA reads as TGTGCCAGCAGCTTATCTGGCGGGGTGGAGACCCAGTACTTC. This chain connects TRBV7-9 to TRBJ2-5; the D gene is possibly TRBD2 (6 bases). The V gene lost 2 bases and the J gene lost 5 bases, with 12 bases spanning the gap. There are 14 residues in the CDR3. CDR1 SEHNR and CDR2 FQNEAQ come from the germline V gene (reference sequence).

The gene calls are TRBV14 and TRBJ2-1; 9 bases are shared with TRBD2. Per germline, CDR1 SGHDN and CDR2 FVKESK. V lost 3 bases, J lost 9 bases, and 6 bases stayed unmatched. CDR3 length: 14 amino acids. The DNA for the CDR3 is TGTGCCAGCAGCCATTCGGCTAGCGGGATTGAGCAGTTCTTC. Translated: CASSHSASGIEQFF.

The chain couples TRBV6-6 to TRBJ1-1; D unresolved. Between the trimmed V and J ends, which lost 2 bases and 1 base, there was a span of 5 bases. The V gene's germline CDR1 is MNHNY and CDR2 SVGAGI (reference sequence). The CDR3 totals 13 residues. The CDR3 nucleotides are TGTGCCAGCAGTTACGCGGAGAACACTGAAGCTTTCTTT. It encodes CASSYAENTEAFF.

V gene TRBV6-5 combines with J gene TRBJ2-1, with 9 bases matching TRBD2. CDR3 size: 15 residues. V lost 0 bases, J lost 10 bases, and 7 bases stayed unmatched. The germline CDR1 and CDR2 sequences are MNHEY and SVGAGI. The CDR3 nucleotides are TGTGCCAGCAGTTACTCGCTAGCGGGAAACGGGGAGCAGTTCTTC. Protein product: CASSYSLAGNGEQFF.

J is TRBJ1-5 and V is TRBV28; a possible D gene is TRBD1 (6 bases). CDR1 is MDHEN and CDR2 is SYDVKM in the germline V gene. V gave up 3 bases and J gave up 4 bases, with 10 bases separating them. The CDR3 covers 14 residues. The CDR3 region is CASSFQGKNQPQHF. The CDR3 DNA is TGTGCCAGCAGTTTTCAGGGGAAGAATCAGCCCCAGCATTTT.

The V and J genes are TRBV18 and TRBJ1-1, with TRBD1 matching over 7 bases. The ends lost 8 bases at V and 2 bases at J; junction bases unmatched: 5. This CDR3 comprises 13 residues. The germline gives CDR1 KGHSH, CDR2 LQKENI. The CDR3 protein is CASTGTENTEAFF. CDR3 in DNA: TGTGCCAGCACGGGGACAGAAAACACTGAAGCTTTCTTT. Full variable domain (outside the CDR3, taken from reference TRBV18 and TRBJ1-1): NAGVMQNPRHLVRRRGQEARLRCSPMKGHSHVYWYRQLPEEGLKFMVYLQKENIIDESGMPKERFSAEFPKEGPSILRIQQVVRGDSAAYFCASTGTENTEAFFGQGTRLTVV.

This clone was detected once. The chain uses TRBV7-2 and TRBJ2-2, with 10 bases lining up with TRBD2. V lost 5 bases and J lost 7; bases outside the gene matches: 7. The CDR3 totals 15 residues. CDR1 and CDR2 (germline): SGHTA, FQGNSA. The CDR3 region is CASSPAGGRGGELFF. CDR3 sequence (DNA): TGTGCCAGCAGCCCAGCGGGAGGGCGGGGCGGGGAGCTGTTTTTT.

The chain joins TRBV5-6 to TRBJ2-7, with 8 bases lining up with TRBD1. The trim removed 0 bases at V and 6 bases at J, leaving 5 bases unmatched. The CDR3 length is 14 residues. Per the germline V gene, CDR1 is SGHDT and CDR2 is YYEEEE. This CDR3 reads CASSLGAGGAEQYF. CDR3 nucleotides: TGTGCCAGCAGCTTGGGGGCAGGGGGCGCCGAGCAGTACTTC.

The CDR3 is CASSTTGHLSSYNEQFF. The DNA for the CDR3 is TGTGCCAGCAGCACCACGGGACACCTGAGCTCCTACAATGAGCAGTTCTTC. This chain joins TRBV7-2 and TRBJ2-1; possible D gene TRBD1, 6 bases. Trimming pared 5 bases from V and 0 bases from J, leaving 17 bases between. This CDR3 is 17 amino acids long. Germline-derived CDR1 and CDR2 are SGHTA and FQGNSA.

The J gene is TRBJ1-4, the V gene TRBV28, with TRBD1 identical over 7 bases. V gave up 6 bases and J gave up 4 bases; unmatched junction bases: 8. CDR3 length: 15 residues. Germline-derived CDR1 and CDR2 are MDHEN and SYDVKM. CDR3 coding DNA: TGTGCCAGCAGCCCAGGGACAGAATTTAATGAAAAACTGTTTTTT. Translating it yields CASSPGTEFNEKLFF.

V gene TRBV10-3 combines with J gene TRBJ2-7; TRBD2 agrees at 10 bases. J was trimmed by 4 bases and V by 6 bases; bases with no gene match: 3. Looked up from germline, CDR1 is ENHRY and CDR2 is SYGVKD. The CDR3 totals 13 residues. CDR3 coding DNA: TGTGCCATCAGCATAGCGGGAGGTTACGAGCAGTACTTC. Translated, it gives CAISIAGGYEQYF.

This rearrangement joins TRBV6-1 to TRBJ1-1; 7 bases align to TRBD1. Per germline, CDR1 MNHNS and CDR2 SASEGT. The ends lost 1 base at V and 0 bases at J; junction bases unmatched: 14. This CDR3 has 19 amino acids. As DNA, the CDR3 is TGTGCCAGCAGTGAAGTATTTAGGGGACAGCTCGTACTGAACACTGAAGCTTTCTTT. Residues: CASSEVFRGQLVLNTEAFF.

The chain links TRBV27 to TRBJ1-4; D unresolved. V lost 6 bases, J lost 0 bases, and 8 bases lay in between. The CDR3 length is 14 residues. Germline V CDR1 and CDR2: MNHEY, SMNVEV (reference sequence). CDR3 in DNA: TGTGCCAGCAGCCCCAGATCAACTAATGAAAAACTGTTTTTT. Translated: CASSPRSTNEKLFF.

J is TRBJ1-4 and V is TRBV9; 8 bases are shared with TRBD1. The CDR3 runs to 16 residues. The J segment lost 6 bases and the V segment lost 0 bases, leaving 7 bases of the junction unmatched. Germline-derived CDR1 and CDR2 are SGDLS and YYNGEE. The CDR3 nucleotides read TGTGCCAGCAGCGTAGAGGGGGACAGGAGGGATGAAAAACTGTTTTTT. Encoded protein: CASSVEGDRRDEKLFF.

With regard to this clone: Different DNA sequences within this sample yield the same CDR3. The rearrangement links TRBV5-1 to TRBJ2-2, with 12 bases aligning to TRBD2. The CDR3 is 17 amino acids. V shed 0 bases and J 2 bases; nucleotides not matched to a gene: 2. Germline V gives CDR1 SGHRS, CDR2 YFSETQ. The CDR3 nucleotides are TGCGCCAGCAGCTTGGGAGGACTAGCGGGAAACACCGGGGAGCTGTTTTTT. Translating gives CASSLGGLAGNTGELFF.

The V and J genes are TRBV28 and TRBJ1-2, with D hard to call. Germline V CDR1 and CDR2: MDHEN, SYDVKM. The CDR3 is 13 amino acids. V dropped 2 bases and J dropped 6 bases, with 10 bases sitting between them. The CDR3 loop is CASSLGREHGYTF. The CDR3 bases are TGTGCCAGCAGTTTAGGTCGGGAGCATGGCTACACCTTC.

This clone appeared a single time. V gene TRBV30 combines with J gene TRBJ2-3; perhaps TRBD2 as D (6 bases). Germline assignment: CDR1 GTSNPN and CDR2 SVGIG (reference sequence). Deletions cut 3 bases from V and 7 bases from J, with 20 bases between. The CDR3 runs 15 residues. Written as DNA, the CDR3 is TGTGCCTGGAGCCTCCCCGGGGACTTCAGTAATACGCAGTATTTT. Protein product: CAWSLPGDFSNTQYF.